This is a list of T cell receptor beta chains from one sample in a study of blood T cell repertoires in COVID-19. Generated by immunoSEQ multiplex PCR, the TCRdb table keeps only in-frame clones and is missing some. The table lists 200,000 or so clones, 70% to 90% of them singletons. Sequences were obtained from peripheral blood. The receptors were gathered from a man in his fifties or sixties who had recovered from COVID-19. The CDR3 runs from the conserved cysteine through the conserved F or W. The D gene is left open where the match is weak. Expanded clones get a size class; other rows say once, few or many, or leave the size out.

length,D,J,V,size,CDR3,DNA
14,NA,TRBJ2-5,TRBV28,NA,CASGAPWYQETQYF,TGTGCCAGCGGGGCTCCTTGGTACCAAGAGACCCAGTACTTC
16,NA,TRBJ2-5,TRBV7-6,NA,CASSGSARGSKETQYF,TGTGCCAGCAGCGGAAGCGCCAGGGGCTCCAAAGAGACCCAGTACTTC
15,NA,TRBJ1-5,TRBV28,NA,CASTSLQVTNQPQHF,TGTGCCAGCACAAGTTTACAGGTGACTAATCAGCCCCAGCATTTT
14,NA,TRBJ1-2,TRBV24-1,NA,CATSDWGRDNGYTF,TGTGCCACCAGTGACTGGGGGCGCGATAATGGCTACACCTTC
14,TRBD1,TRBJ2-7,TRBV5-4,NA,CASSSGTGVGEQYF,TGTGCCAGCAGCTCCGGGACAGGGGTCGGCGAGCAGTACTTC
16,NA,TRBJ2-3,TRBV5-1,NA,CASSLGAGLSTDTQYF,TGCGCCAGCAGCTTGGGGGCGGGATTGAGCACAGATACGCAGTATTTT
14,NA,TRBJ1-1,TRBV6-5,NA,CASTPSRVGTEAFF,TGTGCCAGCACCCCTTCCCGGGTCGGGACTGAAGCTTTCTTT
16,NA,TRBJ2-2,TRBV10-1,once,CASSESRTLRTGELFF,TGCGCCAGCAGTGAGTCACGGACACTCCGCACCGGGGAGCTGTTTTTT
15,TRBD2,TRBJ2-1,TRBV7-8,NA,CASSLASGTRNEQFF,TGTGCCAGCAGCTTAGCGAGCGGGACTAGGAATGAGCAGTTCTTC
17,TRBD2,TRBJ2-5,TRBV4-2,few,CASSPAAKREGRETQYF,TGTGCCAGCAGCCCGGCGGCGAAGCGGGAGGGTCGAGAGACCCAGTACTTC
14,NA,TRBJ2-4,TRBV11-2,NA,CASSERTKGFIQYF,TGTGCCAGCAGCGAGCGCACAAAGGGGTTCATTCAGTACTTC
15,NA,TRBJ2-3,TRBV18,NA,CASSLRASETDTQYF,TGTGCCAGCTCACTCCGGGCTAGCGAAACAGATACGCAGTATTTT
16,NA,TRBJ1-5,TRBV7-9,NA,CASSFVAGQSNQPQHF,TGTGCCAGCAGCTTTGTAGCCGGACAGAGCAATCAGCCCCAGCATTTT
15,TRBD2,TRBJ2-1,TRBV25-1,once,CASSDQAGVGNEQFF,TGTGCCAGCAGTGATCAAGCGGGAGTGGGAAATGAGCAGTTCTTC
13,TRBD1,TRBJ2-7,TRBV20-1,NA,CSASPQGASEQYF,TGCAGTGCTAGTCCACAGGGGGCTAGCGAGCAGTACTTC
15,NA,TRBJ2-1,TRBV6-5,NA,CASTPFASSYNEQFF,TGTGCCAGCACCCCATTCGCGAGCTCCTACAATGAGCAGTTCTTC
14,NA,TRBJ1-5,TRBV7-9,NA,CASSLGQANQPQHF,TGTGCCAGCAGCTTAGGACAGGCGAATCAGCCCCAGCATTTT
13,NA,TRBJ2-5,TRBV12-3/TRBV12-4,once,CASSSDSQETQYF,TGTGCCAGCAGTTCCGACAGTCAAGAGACCCAGTACTTC
16,TRBD1,TRBJ2-2,TRBV6-4,NA,CATQYRGLPNTGELFF,TGTGCCACCCAGTACAGGGGCCTGCCGAACACCGGGGAGCTGTTTTTT
16,NA,TRBJ2-2,TRBV11-3,few,CASSPSGTLNTGELFF,TGTGCCAGCAGCCCTAGTGGCACATTGAACACCGGGGAGCTGTTTTTT
13,TRBD1,TRBJ2-7,TRBV6-6,NA,CASIRDRSYEQYF,TGTGCCAGCATCCGGGACAGGAGTTACGAGCAGTACTTC
13,NA,TRBJ2-3,TRBV9,NA,CASSLLSTDTQYF,TGTGCCAGCAGCCTCCTTAGCACAGATACGCAGTATTTT
15,NA,TRBJ2-7,TRBV5-4,few,CASGITGNVDYEQYF,TGTGCCAGCGGAATTACAGGGAACGTTGACTACGAGCAGTACTTC
15,NA,TRBJ2-7,TRBV9,NA,CASSVGTGLTYEQYF,TGTGCCAGCAGCGTGGGCACAGGGCTAACCTACGAGCAGTACTTC
18,NA,TRBJ2-3,TRBV3-1/TRBV3-2,NA,CASSQDFQRGLLTDTQYF,TGTGCCAGCAGCCAAGATTTTCAAAGGGGCTTACTCACAGATACGCAGTATTTT
13,NA,TRBJ2-7,TRBV7-8,NA,CASSLYGAYEQYF,TGTGCCAGCAGCTTATACGGAGCCTACGAGCAGTACTTC
19,TRBD2,TRBJ2-3,TRBV15,NA,CATSRDYYSSGRGADTQYF,TGTGCCACCAGCAGAGATTATTATTCTAGCGGGAGGGGGGCAGATACGCAGTATTTT
14,NA,TRBJ2-7,TRBV11-2,NA,CASSPYSGYYEQYF,TGTGCCAGCAGCCCATATAGCGGTTATTACGAGCAGTACTTC
14,NA,TRBJ1-1,TRBV28,NA,CASSLGGKNTEAFF,TGTGCCAGCAGTTTAGGGGGGAAGAACACTGAAGCTTTCTTT
14,NA,TRBJ1-2,TRBV28,few,CASSFDRLHYGYTF,TGTGCCAGCAGTTTCGACAGGCTTCACTATGGCTACACCTTC
14,TRBD2,TRBJ2-3,TRBV4-2,NA,CASSQGREGATQYF,TGTGCCAGCAGCCAAGGGCGGGAGGGCGCTACGCAGTATTTT
15,TRBD2,TRBJ2-5,TRBV4-1,NA,CASSQTSSGGRTQYF,TGCGCCAGCAGCCAAACCTCTAGCGGCGGAAGGACCCAGTACTTC
15,TRBD1,TRBJ2-5,TRBV4-1,NA,CASSLSQGAAETQYF,TGCGCCAGCAGCCTTTCACAGGGGGCGGCGGAGACCCAGTACTTC
17,NA,TRBJ2-1,TRBV18,NA,CASSPPGLGQVDNEQFF,TGTGCCAGCTCACCACCAGGATTGGGGCAGGTGGACAATGAGCAGTTCTTC
15,TRBD2,TRBJ2-1,TRBV18,NA,CASSPERGGLNEQFF,TGTGCCAGCTCACCCGAGCGGGGCGGACTAAATGAGCAGTTCTTC
17,NA,TRBJ2-1,TRBV10-2,NA,CASSEPYEASVKNEQFF,TGCGCCAGCAGTGAGCCGTACGAGGCTAGCGTAAAGAATGAGCAGTTCTTC
16,TRBD1,TRBJ1-5,TRBV19,once,CASGTGGIKVNQPQHF,TGTGCCAGTGGGACAGGGGGCATAAAGGTCAATCAGCCCCAGCATTTT
14,TRBD1,TRBJ1-2,TRBV19,NA,CASSRDRAGYGYTF,TGTGCCAGTAGTCGGGACAGGGCGGGGTATGGCTACACCTTC
15,NA,TRBJ2-5,TRBV5-1,few,CASGTGSGGQETQYF,TGCGCCAGCGGAACAGGGTCGGGGGGACAAGAGACCCAGTACTTC
13,NA,TRBJ1-5,TRBV7-2,NA,CASSLRGTQPQHF,TGTGCCAGCAGCTTACGGGGGACTCAGCCCCAGCATTTT
18,TRBD2,TRBJ2-1,TRBV9,NA,CASSVDHHGLAGGNEQFF,TGTGCCAGCAGCGTAGATCATCACGGGCTAGCGGGAGGTAATGAGCAGTTCTTC
15,NA,TRBJ1-5,TRBV15,once,CATSRDGQGNQPQHF,TGTGCCACCAGCAGAGACGGGCAGGGTAATCAGCCCCAGCATTTT
15,TRBD1,TRBJ2-2,TRBV6-6,NA,CASRLGTGETGELFF,TGTGCCAGCAGACTCGGGACAGGGGAAACCGGGGAGCTGTTTTTT
17,NA,TRBJ2-1,TRBV4-1,NA,CASSQSLEIAVYNEQFF,TGCGCCAGCAGCCAATCCCTGGAAATAGCGGTTTACAATGAGCAGTTCTTC
15,TRBD2,TRBJ2-3,TRBV5-1,NA,CASSFRTSGTDTQYF,TGCGCCAGCAGCTTCAGGACTAGCGGGACAGATACGCAGTATTTT
15,TRBD1,TRBJ1-5,TRBV6-1,NA,CASSERTGHYQPQHF,TGTGCCAGCAGTGAGAGGACAGGCCACTATCAGCCCCAGCATTTT
15,TRBD2,TRBJ2-1,TRBV7-9,NA,CASSREAGDYNEQFF,TGTGCCAGTTCCCGGGAGGCGGGAGACTACAATGAGCAGTTCTTC
15,NA,TRBJ2-2,TRBV6-1,NA,CASSEFGALTGELFF,TGTGCCAGCAGTGAGTTCGGAGCACTCACCGGGGAGCTGTTTTTT
16,NA,TRBJ2-2,TRBV29-1,NA,CSAKRARGANTGELFF,TGCAGCGCGAAACGGGCCAGGGGCGCGAACACCGGGGAGCTGTTTTTT
20,NA,TRBJ2-6,TRBV3-1/TRBV3-2,NA,CASSQLRSGVPASGANVLTF,TGTGCCAGCAGCCAATTAAGATCAGGGGTTCCTGCCTCTGGGGCCAACGTCCTGACTTTC
16,NA,TRBJ1-5,TRBV19,NA,CASSIKGRAGDQPQHF,TGTGCCAGTAGTATAAAGGGCAGGGCCGGAGATCAGCCCCAGCATTTT
11,NA,TRBJ2-1,TRBV5-4,few,CASSRANEQFF,TGTGCCAGCAGCCGAGCTAATGAGCAGTTCTTC
15,NA,TRBJ1-1,TRBV21-1,NA,CASSKMEFPGTEAFF,TGTGCCAGCAGCAAAATGGAGTTCCCGGGCACTGAAGCTTTCTTT
21,TRBD2,TRBJ2-3,TRBV3-1/TRBV3-2,NA,CASSQDLLLAGARTATDTQYF,TGTGCCAGCAGCCAAGATTTGCTACTAGCGGGAGCACGCACCGCCACAGATACGCAGTATTTT
17,TRBD1,TRBJ2-7,TRBV3-1/TRBV3-2,NA,CASSHGDRTGSSYEQYF,TGTGCCAGCAGCCACGGCGACCGGACAGGCAGTTCCTACGAGCAGTACTTC
16,NA,TRBJ2-3,TRBV7-6,once,CASSGPGTLRTDTQYF,TGTGCCAGCAGCGGACCCGGGACTTTAAGAACAGATACGCAGTATTTT
13,TRBD1,TRBJ1-2,TRBV19,NA,CASSRDRYYGYTF,TGTGCCAGTAGTAGGGACAGGTACTATGGCTACACCTTC
15,TRBD1,TRBJ2-2,TRBV28,NA,CASSMNRGRSGELFF,TGTGCCAGCAGCATGAACAGGGGGCGGAGCGGGGAGCTGTTTTTT
17,NA,TRBJ2-3,TRBV28,once,CASSFLGLSYQRDTQYF,TGTGCCAGCAGTTTCCTCGGTTTGAGTTATCAGCGTGATACGCAGTATTTT
15,TRBD1,TRBJ1-4,TRBV11-2,NA,CASSLGGQGMRELFF,TGTGCCAGCAGCTTAGGGGGACAGGGTATGAGAGAACTGTTTTTT